The TCR beta chain under discussion was sequenced for a study of radiotherapy plus CTLA-4 blockade in lung cancer. CTLA-4 blockade using ipilimumab, together with focal radiation, was received by patients with chemo-refractory metastatic non-small-cell lung cancer. Whole-study results and caveats: Following radiotherapy plus ipilimumab, tumor-derived TCR clones expanded in the blood. Early clone dynamics of blood T cells, plus interferon-beta, reportedly predicted response best.

TCRdb's copy holds only in-frame clones and misses some; the assay was immunoSEQ multiplex PCR. The table includes over 60,000 clones, more than 75% detected once. Germline loops: CDR1 SNHLY, CDR2 FYNNEI. This CDR3 has 13 residues. Trimming took off 7 bases at V and 0 bases at J, with 6 bases between the two ends. Of note for this clone: The target antigen is unknown.

Here the sequenced sample was peripheral blood, taken from a patient treated with radiotherapy plus ipilimumab. The clonotype originates from a human donor with non-small cell lung cancer who had stable disease on radiotherapy plus ipilimumab. The J gene is TRBJ2-2, the V gene TRBV2; D perhaps matches TRBD1 (5 bases). CDR3 amino acids: CASNRPNTGELFF. The CDR3 DNA is TGTGCCAGCAACAGGCCGAACACCGGGGAGCTGTTTTTT.